Each of the 27 T cell receptor beta chains below was sequenced from the same sample in a study of technical replicates of blood from a handful of donors. The table came from immunoSEQ multiplex PCR; TCRdb's copy has only in-frame clones and leaves some out. Found here are roughly 100,000 clones, approximately 96% of them singletons; the top ten hold around 0.24%. Sequenced sample: T cells isolated from PBMCs. These receptors came from a human donor in good health.

The CDR3 nucleotides read TGTGCCAGCAGGGAATGGTGGCTCTCCTACGAGCAGTACTTC. Amino acid sequence: CASREWWLSYEQYF. The J gene is TRBJ2-7, the V gene TRBV2; D uncertain. V lost 6 bases and J 0 bases, leaving 12 bases between the germline ends. The CDR3 runs 14 residues. From germline, CDR1 is SNHLY and CDR2 FYNNEI.

The V and J genes are TRBV10-2 and TRBJ2-3; tentative D call: TRBD1 (5 bases). CDR3 size: 14 residues. V was trimmed by 4 bases and J by 3 bases, leaving 11 bases between them. Germline V gene lookup returns CDR1 WSHSY and CDR2 SAAADI. The CDR3 spells CASSADSLTDTQYF. DNA for the CDR3: TGCGCCAGCAGTGCCGACAGTCTGACAGATACGCAGTATTTT.

Points on this clone: At one end, the junction sequence differs from germline, possibly due to a read error. The rearrangement joins TRBV4-1 to TRBJ2-7; D is uncertain. The length of the CDR3 is 12 residues. CDR1 and CDR2 from the germline V gene are MGHRA and YSYEKL. This CDR3 reads CASSPRSDEQYF. The CDR3 DNA reads TGCGCCAGCAGCCCGCGCTCCGACGAGCAGTACTTC.

V gene TRBV6-6 combines with J gene TRBJ2-2, with D uncertain. Trimming stripped 2 bases from V and 6 bases from J, with 7 bases between. The V gene's germline CDR1 is MNHNY and CDR2 SVGAGI (reference sequence). This CDR3 region has 13 residues. The CDR3 region has the DNA TGTGCCAGCAGTTACCCTAGTGCCGGGGAGCTGTTTTTT. The encoded protein is CASSYPSAGELFF.

About this clone: Other DNA variants within this sample encode the same CDR3. The CDR3 DNA is TGCGCCAGCAGCTTGGGCGGGGGCTCCTACAATGAGCAGTTCTTC. Encoded protein: CASSLGGGSYNEQFF. The chain uses TRBV5-1 and TRBJ2-1; 7 bases match TRBD2. This CDR3 comprises 15 residues. From germline, CDR1 is SGHRS and CDR2 YFSETQ. The trim removed 0 bases at V and 0 bases at J, leaving 0 bases unmatched.

This chain uses TRBV19 with TRBJ2-7; 10 bases match TRBD2. The CDR3 spans 15 residues. With V trimmed by 2 bases and J by 2 bases, 3 bases remained unmatched. Germline V gene sequence: CDR1 LNHDA, CDR2 SQIVND (reference sequence). CDR3 amino acids: CASSIMSGRAYEQYF. The CDR3 nucleotides read TGTGCCAGTAGTATAATGAGCGGGAGGGCCTACGAGCAGTACTTC.

This sequence joins TRBV5-5 and TRBJ1-2; D is perhaps TRBD1 (6 bases). The V gene lost 6 bases and the J gene lost 3 bases, with 15 bases spanning the gap. Germline V gene data show CDR1 as SGHKS and CDR2 as YYEKEE (reference sequence). The CDR3 spans 14 residues. The CDR3 sequence: CASTRTVGDYGYTF. The CDR3 DNA sequence: TGTGCCAGCACCCGGACAGTCGGAGACTATGGCTACACCTTC.

V and J are TRBV15 and TRBJ1-1; TRBD1 matches 7 bases. This CDR3 comprises 17 residues. CDR1 and CDR2 (germline): LNHNV, YYDKDF (reference sequence). Trimming cost V 1 base and J 11 bases; bases outside gene matches: 19. In nucleotides, the CDR3 is TGTGCCACCAGCAGAGTCCGTTTATCCCAGGGGGAGGTCGGGGCTTTCTTT. It encodes CATSRVRLSQGEVGAFF.

The chain uses TRBV6-5 and TRBJ1-4, with TRBD1 identical over 7 bases. This CDR3 spans 14 amino acids. Germline-derived CDR1 and CDR2 are MNHEY and SVGAGI. The V segment lost 2 bases and the J segment 8 bases; nucleotides outside the gene matches: 5. The CDR3 DNA reads TGTGCCAGCAGTTACCAGGGGGAAGTGGAAAAACTGTTTTTT. Its translation: CASSYQGEVEKLFF.

The rearrangement joins TRBV15 to TRBJ1-5; D unclear. Germline CDR1 LNHNV, CDR2 YYDKDF (reference sequence). The V and J ends lost 0 bases and 5 bases respectively, with 14 bases between them. This CDR3 is 16 amino acids long. The CDR3 bases are TGTGCCACCAGCAGAGATCGTCTGAGTCTAGATCAGCCCCAGCATTTT. It encodes CATSRDRLSLDQPQHF.

The chain links TRBV6-1 to TRBJ1-3, with D unclear. Trimming shortened V by 1 base and J by 4 bases, and 5 bases separated the two germline ends. The CDR3 extends over 13 amino acids. Germline V gene sequence: CDR1 MNHNS, CDR2 SASEGT. This chain's CDR3 is CASSEGGGNTIYF. The CDR3 nucleotides are TGTGCCAGCAGTGAAGGTGGCGGAAACACCATATATTTT.

This clone was recorded only once. This chain connects TRBV6-5 to TRBJ1-5; tentatively, D is TRBD1 (5 bases). V lost 4 bases, J lost 4 bases, and 14 bases lay in between. The germline CDR1 and CDR2 sequences are MNHEY and SVGAGI. CDR3 length: 15 residues. CDR3 in amino acids: CASSFRGTGNQPQHF. CDR3 coding DNA: TGTGCCAGCAGTTTCCGGGGGACCGGTAATCAGCCCCAGCATTTT.

J is TRBJ2-3 and V is TRBV28; D possibly corresponds to TRBD1 (7 bases). Looked up from germline, CDR1 is MDHEN and CDR2 is SYDVKM. V lost 8 bases and J lost 2, with 23 bases in between. The CDR3 length is 17 residues. The CDR3 region is CASGGGLGSYITDTQYF. The CDR3 bases are TGTGCCAGCGGAGGGGGCCTCGGGTCCTATATCACAGATACGCAGTATTTT.

This clone was detected only once. The J gene is TRBJ2-1, the V gene TRBV19; 8 bases map to TRBD2. This CDR3 has 15 amino acids. Germline CDR1 is LNHDA and CDR2 is SQIVND (reference sequence). With 10 bases clipped from V and 5 bases from J, the junction kept 13 bases outside the gene matches. CDR3 nucleotide sequence: TGTGCCACTCTCGGGGGGCGGGGGGCCAACAATGAGCAGTTCTTC. This gives the protein CATLGGRGANNEQFF.

The chain is built from TRBV10-2 and TRBJ1-6; 11 bases agree with TRBD1. The junction had 19 bases not matched to a gene; V was cut back by 5 bases and J by 7 bases. The CDR3 runs to 20 residues. CDR1 and CDR2 from the germline V gene are WSHSY and SAAADI. The CDR3 DNA reads as TGCGCCAGCAGTAGATCCTATTTACCGGGGACAGGGGGGGGAAATTCACCCCTCCACTTT. This codes for CASSRSYLPGTGGGNSPLHF.

V and J are TRBV19 and TRBJ2-1; the match to TRBD1 covers 11 bases. The germline CDR1 and CDR2 sequences are LNHDA and SQIVND (reference sequence). J gave up 6 bases and V 8 bases, and 9 bases lay outside the gene matches. The CDR3 consists of 15 residues. CDR3 nucleotides: TGTGCCAGTTTCGGTCCCGGGACAGGGGGCAATGAGCAGTTCTTC. Translated, it gives CASFGPGTGGNEQFF.

The chain joins TRBV28 to TRBJ2-6, with 7 nucleotides matching TRBD2. The trim removed 8 bases at V and 0 bases at J, leaving 4 bases unmatched. The germline V gene encodes CDR1 MDHEN and CDR2 SYDVKM. The CDR3 runs to 15 residues. The CDR3 coding sequence is TGTGCCAGCGGGAGGGTTCTCTCTGGGGCCAACGTCCTGACTTTC. It codes for CASGRVLSGANVLTF.

This sequence joins TRBV27 and TRBJ2-1, with 9 positions matching TRBD2. Germline CDR1 and CDR2: MNHEY and SMNVEV (reference sequence). The CDR3 has 16 residues. The V segment lost 2 bases and the J segment 5 bases; nucleotides outside the gene matches: 7. Here the CDR3 DNA reads TGTGCCAGCAGTTTAGTTTCCGCGGGAGGGCACAATGAGCAGTTCTTC. Its protein is CASSLVSAGGHNEQFF.

The chain links TRBV27 to TRBJ2-1, with TRBD2 matching over 8 bases. Germline V gives CDR1 MNHEY, CDR2 SMNVEV (reference sequence). The CDR3 is 15 amino acids. Trimming at V came to 3 bases and at J to 8 bases, leaving 9 bases not matched to a gene. In DNA form, the CDR3 reads TGTGCCAGCAGTTTCGGGACTAGTATAGGAGATGAGCAGTTCTTC. It yields the protein CASSFGTSIGDEQFF.

The V gene is TRBV7-9, the J gene TRBJ2-7; the match to TRBD1 covers 11 bases. The germline V gene has CDR1 SEHNR and CDR2 FQNEAQ (reference sequence). The trim removed 1 base at V and 2 bases at J, leaving 4 bases unmatched. The CDR3 loop spans 16 amino acids. The CDR3: CASSLERGQGAYEQYF. The CDR3 nucleotides are TGTGCCAGCAGCTTAGAACGGGGACAGGGGGCCTACGAGCAGTACTTC.

The chain has TRBV27 and TRBJ2-1, with 10 bases fitting TRBD2. The CDR3 spans 15 residues. J gave up 4 bases and V 6 bases, and 6 bases lay outside the gene matches. CDR1 MNHEY and CDR2 SMNVEV come from the germline V gene (reference sequence). The CDR3 sequence is CASSRGTSAYNEQFF. The CDR3 DNA follows: TGTGCCAGCAGCCGTGGGACTAGCGCGTACAATGAGCAGTTCTTC.

The DNA for the CDR3 is TGTGCCAGCAGTCGGATCTTCGGGGGGAAAAGCAATCAGCCCCAGCATTTT. It translates to CASSRIFGGKSNQPQHF. This chain links TRBV27 with TRBJ1-5; possibly TRBD1 for D (5 bases). The CDR3 is 17 amino acids. Trimming left V 5 bases short and J 1 base short, with 18 bases between. Germline assignment: CDR1 MNHEY and CDR2 SMNVEV (reference sequence).

V usage is TRBV7-9 and J usage is TRBJ2-1; 11 bases fit TRBD2. CDR3 length equals 14 residues. Germline V lookup: CDR1 SEHNR, CDR2 FQNEAQ (reference sequence). The ends lost 8 bases at V and 7 bases at J; junction bases unmatched: 7. The CDR3 loop is CASGPGLAVNEQFF. CDR3 coding DNA: TGTGCCAGCGGACCGGGACTAGCGGTGAATGAGCAGTTCTTC.

This clone was seen just once. The chain links TRBV6-4 to TRBJ1-2; the match to TRBD1 covers 8 bases. V lost 1 base to trimming and J lost 6 bases; unmatched junction nucleotides: 1. The V gene's germline CDR1 is MRHNA and CDR2 SNTAGT. The CDR3 runs to 13 residues. CDR3 nucleotides: TGTGCCAGCAGTGACTGGACAGGGAATGGCTACACCTTC. It yields the protein CASSDWTGNGYTF.

The chain uses TRBV19 and TRBJ2-2; D ambiguous. The germline V gene encodes CDR1 LNHDA and CDR2 SQIVND (reference sequence). V lost 3 bases to trimming and J lost 0 bases, with 5 bases between them. This CDR3 contains 14 residues. Here the CDR3 reads CASSMSANTGELFF. The CDR3 nucleotides are TGTGCCAGTAGTATGTCAGCGAACACCGGGGAGCTGTTTTTT. Full variable domain (remainder filled in from reference TRBV19 and TRBJ2-2): DGGITQSPKYLFRKEGQNVTLSCEQNLNHDAMYWYRQDPGQGLRLIYYSQIVNDFQKGDIAEGYSVSREKKESFPLTVTSAQKNPTAFYLCASSMSANTGELFFGEGSRLTVL.

The chain links TRBV10-3 to TRBJ2-5; TRBD2 agrees at 13 bases. The germline V gene has CDR1 ENHRY and CDR2 SYGVKD. The CDR3 is 15 amino acids. V lost 4 bases, J lost 4 bases, and 3 bases stayed unmatched. Here the CDR3 reads CAISGTSGSLETQYF. The CDR3, as DNA: TGTGCCATCAGTGGGACTAGCGGGAGTTTAGAGACCCAGTACTTC.

V and J are TRBV27 and TRBJ2-1; TRBD1 is a possible D gene (5 bases). The CDR3 totals 16 residues. CDR1 and CDR2 (germline): MNHEY, SMNVEV (reference sequence). The V gene lost 2 bases and the J gene lost 6 bases, with 17 bases spanning the gap. In nucleotides, the CDR3 is TGTGCCAGCAGTTTACTTTCAGGACACCCCAGCAATGAGCAGTTCTTC. Its translation: CASSLLSGHPSNEQFF.